The 21 T cell receptor beta chains below all came from one sample that was sequenced in a study of regulatory T cells in long-lasting Graves disease. The time point was: newly diagnosed GD, antithyroid drugs for less than 3 months. Following extraction of RNA from PBMCs, that RNA was used to make the TCR library. Combining iRepertoire HTBI primers with Arm-PCR of CDR3 regions, the authors built TCR beta libraries. MiXCR, run by TCRdb on the multiplex PCR reads, gives a single entry per CDR3 protein. The sample gives fewer than 450,000 distinct CDR3 sequences, approximately 16% of which show up once; under 9% is in the top ten. These data are also associated with another study on T cells in Graves' hyperthyroidism and ophthalmopathy.

The source was peripheral blood mononuclear cells (PBMCs), collected at new diagnosis, from a patient treated with antithyroid drugs. These receptors originate from a woman aged 40 to 55 with Graves disease.

This clonotype was seen many times. J is TRBJ1-2 and V is TRBV30, with 8 bases that match TRBD1. The V gene's germline CDR1 is GTSNPN and CDR2 SVGIG (reference sequence). After removal of 5 bases from V and 2 bases from J, the junction contained 4 bases not matched to a gene. The CDR3 has 13 amino acids. The CDR3 sequence is CAWFQGANYGYTF. The CDR3 DNA follows: TGTGCCTGGTTTCAGGGGGCGAACTATGGCTACACCTTC. Drawing the rest from reference TRBV30 and TRBJ1-2, the complete variable domain is SQTIHQWPATLVQPVGSPLSLECTVEGTSNPNLYWYRQAAGRGLQLLFYSVGIGQISSEVPQNLSASRPQDRQFILSSKKLLLSDSGFYLCAWFQGANYGYTFGSGTRLTVV.

This clonotype was recorded many times. The gene calls are TRBV11-2 and TRBJ1-3; D call uncertain. CDR1 and CDR2 from the germline V gene are SGHAT and FQNNGV. This CDR3 is built from 16 residues. V shed 1 base and J shed 0 bases, with 10 bases lying between them. The CDR3 nucleotides read TGTGCCAGCAGCTTAGGGCGTCGGCTCTCTGGAAACACCATATATTTT. As protein: CASSLGRRLSGNTIYF.

Of note for this clonotype: This could be a read error, since a much larger clone is one nucleotide away. The CDR3 ends on some other residue instead of the conserved phenylalanine or tryptophan, so this is likely a read error. The chain joins TRBV11-2 to TRBJ2-7; D perhaps matches TRBD1 (5 bases). CDR1 SGHAT and CDR2 FQNNGV come from the germline V gene. Trimming removed 7 bases from V and 0 bases from J, with 13 bases in between. There are 14 residues in the CDR3. The CDR3 sequence is CASTRARSSYEQYL. The CDR3 DNA reads as TGTGCCAGCACCAGGGCTCGAAGCTCCTACGAGCAGTACTTG.

This clonotype was counted a few times. The chain has TRBV10-2 and TRBJ1-5; 7 positions match TRBD1. This CDR3 contains 15 residues. V lost 5 bases and J lost 7; bases outside the gene matches: 11. CDR1 is WSHSY and CDR2 is SAAADI in the germline V gene. In DNA, the CDR3 is TGCGCCAGCAGTATCGAGAGGGGGCGGAACCAGCCCCAGCATTTT. Its translation: CASSIERGRNQPQHF.

In its sample, this clonotype was seen many times. The rearrangement links TRBV2 to TRBJ1-2; D might be TRBD1 (6 bases). CDR1 SNHLY and CDR2 FYNNEI come from the germline V gene. This CDR3 region has 14 residues. Trimming took off 4 bases at V and 1 base at J, with 10 bases between the two ends. CDR3 sequence (DNA): TGTGCCAGCAGTGTAGGACAGATTAACTATGGCTACACCTTC. Translating it yields CASSVGQINYGYTF.

This clonotype appeared once. A much larger clone differs from this one at a single base, so this may be a read error. This chain joins TRBV10-3 and TRBJ2-5, with D perhaps TRBD2 (6 bases). Germline V gene lookup returns CDR1 ENHRY and CDR2 SYGVKD. V was trimmed by 1 base and J by 3 bases, leaving 15 bases between them. The CDR3 is 16 amino acids. Here the CDR3 DNA reads TGTGCCATCAGTGAGTTTAGGCAGGGAGGAGAAGAGACCCAGTACTTC. Its translation: CAISEFRQGGEETQYF.

Ten or more counts support this clonotype. The J gene is TRBJ2-5, the V gene TRBV28; 7 bases are shared with TRBD1. Germline lookup yields CDR1 MDHEN and CDR2 SYDVKM. Trimming took 1 base from V and 4 from J; bases not matched to a gene: 6. The CDR3 covers 15 residues. For the CDR3, the DNA is TGTGCCAGCAGTTTATTAAGGGGGCTAGGAGAGACCCAGTACTTC. It is translated as CASSLLRGLGETQYF.

This clonotype was detected ten times or more. This chain joins TRBV5-6 and TRBJ2-5; 7 positions match TRBD1. This CDR3 contains 15 residues. J gave up 2 bases and V 4 bases, and 8 bases lay outside the gene matches. Germline CDR1 SGHDT, CDR2 YYEEEE. The CDR3 bases are TGTGCCAGCAGCCAGAGGACAGGCTGGCAAGAGACCCAGTACTTC. This gives the protein CASSQRTGWQETQYF.

As regards this clonotype: This may come from a read error, since a much larger clone is one base off. CDR3 protein: CASSQEGTGRCGYTF. CDR3 in DNA: TGTGCCAGCAGCCAAGAAGGGACAGGCCGTTGTGGCTACACCTTC. The chain is built from TRBV3-1 and TRBJ1-2, with 8 bases lining up with TRBD1. Losses at the gene ends were 0 bases for V and 7 bases for J; bases not matched to a gene: 7. The CDR3 has 15 amino acids. The germline gives CDR1 LGHDT, CDR2 YNNKEL (reference sequence).

This clonotype ranks as medium-sized (0.01 to 0.1%). The rearrangement uses TRBV11-3 and TRBJ2-2, with a tentative D call TRBD1 (6 bases). The CDR3 totals 15 residues. Germline lookup yields CDR1 SGHNT and CDR2 YENEEA. V was trimmed by 6 bases and J by 2 bases, leaving 13 bases between them. CDR3 DNA sequence: TGTGCCAGCAGTCCCCGGGACACCAACACCGGGGAGCTGTTTTTT. It is translated as CASSPRDTNTGELFF.

The CDR3 DNA is TGTGCCAGCAGCTTCTCCCTTTCTAGCAATCAGCCCCAGCATTTT. Translated, it gives CASSFSLSSNQPQHF. The rearrangement uses TRBV5-5 and TRBJ1-5; D gene unclear. Trimming cost V 2 bases and J 0 bases, with 9 bases left between them. The CDR3 has 15 amino acids. CDR1 is SGHKS, CDR2 YYEKEE, per germline (reference sequence).

This clonotype was recorded at least ten times. The rearrangement links TRBV24-1 to TRBJ2-1; weak D call: TRBD2 (5 bases). From germline, CDR1 is KGHDR and CDR2 SFDVKD. Trimming shortened V by 9 bases and J by 8 bases, and 13 bases separated the two germline ends. The CDR3 runs 12 residues. CDR3 nucleotide sequence: TGTGCCACCTCCGGGATTTTCGATGAGCAGTTCTTC. Protein product: CATSGIFDEQFF.

This clonotype was counted many times. The genes are TRBV7-9 and TRBJ2-2, with TRBD2 as a possible D gene (6 bases). Germline V gene data show CDR1 as SEHNR and CDR2 as FQNEAQ (reference sequence). This CDR3 has 17 residues. The V end lost 3 bases, the J end lost 0 bases, and 14 bases lay between the germline ends. The chain's CDR3 is CASSFPRLGPNTGELFF. The CDR3, as DNA: TGTGCCAGCAGCTTTCCCAGACTAGGCCCGAACACCGGGGAGCTGTTTTTT.

This clonotype was counted many times. V gene TRBV13 combines with J gene TRBJ2-5, with TRBD1 matching over 8 bases. Germline CDR1 reads PRHDT; CDR2 reads FYEKMQ (reference sequence). V gave up 2 bases and J gave up 1 base; unmatched junction bases: 9. The CDR3 has 17 amino acids. The CDR3 DNA is TGTGCCAGCAGCTTAAGGAGTCGACAGGGGCCCCAAGAGACCCAGTACTTC. The encoded protein is CASSLRSRQGPQETQYF. The variable domain in full, with the rest retrieved from reference TRBV13 and TRBJ2-5, is AAGVIQSPRHLIKEKRETATLKCYPIPRHDTVYWYQQGPGQDPQFLISFYEKMQSDKGSIPDRFSAQQFSDYHSELNMSSLELGDSALYFCASSLRSRQGPQETQYFGPGTRLLVL.

This clonotype was observed at least ten times. The chain links TRBV27 to TRBJ2-5; D is possibly TRBD1 or TRBD2 (5 bases each). Trimming stripped 3 bases from V and 7 bases from J, with 12 bases between. Germline V lookup: CDR1 MNHEY, CDR2 SMNVEV (reference sequence). The CDR3 has 13 amino acids. CDR3 region: CASSFGASGTQYF. The CDR3 region has the DNA TGTGCCAGCAGTTTCGGGGCGTCCGGGACCCAGTACTTC.

This clonotype was counted at least ten times. The V call is TRBV28, the J call TRBJ1-5; D perhaps matches TRBD1 (6 bases). Germline CDR1 MDHEN, CDR2 SYDVKM. V was trimmed by 11 bases and J by 0 bases, leaving 23 bases between them. This CDR3 spans 17 amino acids. The CDR3: CAARGRGLIYSNQPQHF. Here the CDR3 DNA reads TGTGCCGCTAGGGGCAGGGGACTTATTTATAGCAATCAGCCCCAGCATTTT.

This clonotype showed up many times. V gene TRBV11-3 combines with J gene TRBJ1-4; D call uncertain. Germline V CDR1 and CDR2: SGHNT, YENEEA. Trimming took 4 bases from V and 5 from J, leaving 14 bases between them. The CDR3 is 15 residues long. The CDR3 loop reads CASSSSDGVNEKLFF. Here the CDR3 DNA reads TGTGCCAGCAGCTCCTCGGACGGAGTGAATGAAAAACTGTTTTTT.

This clonotype showed up many times. The rearrangement links TRBV20-1 to TRBJ2-7, with D unresolved. V was shortened by 2 bases and J by 3 bases, with 8 bases between the two germline ends. The CDR3 runs 12 residues. CDR1 is DFQATT and CDR2 is SNEGSKA in the germline V gene (reference sequence). CDR3 in DNA: TGCAGTGCTAGAAATAGGGACTACGAGCAGTACTTC. It codes for CSARNRDYEQYF.

This clonotype was found a few times. The V and J genes are TRBV3-1 and TRBJ1-6; TRBD1 aligns across 7 bases. CDR1 and CDR2 from the germline V gene are LGHDT and YNNKEL (reference sequence). The CDR3 runs to 17 residues. V gave up 0 bases and J gave up 9 bases; unmatched junction bases: 11. CDR3 nucleotides: TGTGCCAGCAGCCAAGATCCAACAGGGGCGTCAGGTTCACCCCTCCACTTT. Translated: CASSQDPTGASGSPLHF.

This clonotype turned up a few times. The V and J genes are TRBV5-6 and TRBJ2-3; D is undetermined. CDR3 size: 12 residues. Trimming shortened V by 0 bases and J by 12 bases, and 11 bases separated the two germline ends. Germline assignment: CDR1 SGHDT and CDR2 YYEEEE. The CDR3: CASSLEVSPQYF. The CDR3 DNA sequence: TGTGCCAGCAGCTTGGAAGTCTCCCCCCAGTATTTT.

The chain is built from TRBV5-1 and TRBJ2-7, with 10 bases identical to TRBD2. The germline gives CDR1 SGHRS, CDR2 YFSETQ. V dropped 4 bases and J dropped 4; count of bases not matched to a gene: 8. The CDR3 has 15 amino acids. CDR3 sequence (DNA): TGCGCCAGCAGCCTGCTCGGGACTAGCGAATACGAGCAGTACTTC. Protein: CASSLLGTSEYEQYF. The full variable domain, in which reference TRBV5-1 and TRBJ2-7 provide the parts outside the CDR3, is KAGVTQTPRYLIKTRGQQVTLSCSPISGHRSVSWYQQTPGQGLQFLFEYFSETQRNKGNFPGRFSGRQFSNSRSEMNVSTLELGDSALYLCASSLLGTSEYEQYFGPGTRLTVT.